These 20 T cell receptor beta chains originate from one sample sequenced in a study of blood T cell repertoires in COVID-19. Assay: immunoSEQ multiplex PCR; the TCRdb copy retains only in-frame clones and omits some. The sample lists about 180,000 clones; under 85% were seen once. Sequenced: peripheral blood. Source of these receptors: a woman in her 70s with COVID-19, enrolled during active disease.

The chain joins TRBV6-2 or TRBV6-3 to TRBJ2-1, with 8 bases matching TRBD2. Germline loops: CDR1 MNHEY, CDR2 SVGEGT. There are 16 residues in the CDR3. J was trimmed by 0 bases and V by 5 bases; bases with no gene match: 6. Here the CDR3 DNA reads TGTGCCAGCAGTGTAAGCGGGAGCCCCTCCTACAATGAGCAGTTCTTC. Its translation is CASSVSGSPSYNEQFF.

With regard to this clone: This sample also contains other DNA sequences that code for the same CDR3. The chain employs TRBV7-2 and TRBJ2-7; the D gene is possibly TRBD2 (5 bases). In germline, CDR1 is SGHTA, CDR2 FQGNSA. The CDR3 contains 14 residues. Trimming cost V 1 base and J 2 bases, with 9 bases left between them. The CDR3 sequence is CASSLGGGTYEQYF. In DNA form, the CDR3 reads TGTGCCAGCAGCTTAGGCGGAGGAACCTACGAGCAGTACTTC. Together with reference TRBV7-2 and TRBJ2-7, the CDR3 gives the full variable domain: GAGVSQSPSNKVTEKGKDVELRCDPISGHTALYWYRQSLGQGLEFLIYFQGNSAPDKSGLPSDRFSAERTGGSVSTLTIQRTQQEDSAVYLCASSLGGGTYEQYFGPGTRLTVT.

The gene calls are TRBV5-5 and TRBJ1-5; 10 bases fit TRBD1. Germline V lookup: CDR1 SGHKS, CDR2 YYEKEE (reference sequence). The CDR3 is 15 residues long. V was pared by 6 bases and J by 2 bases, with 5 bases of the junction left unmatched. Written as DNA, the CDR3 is TGTGCCAGCAACGGGACAGGGGAAGGCAATCAGCCCCAGCATTTT. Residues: CASNGTGEGNQPQHF.

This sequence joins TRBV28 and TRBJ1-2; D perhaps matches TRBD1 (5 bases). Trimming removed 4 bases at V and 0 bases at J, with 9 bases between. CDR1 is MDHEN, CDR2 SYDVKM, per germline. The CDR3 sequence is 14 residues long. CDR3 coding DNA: TGTGCCAGCAGTTCCCCAGGGTCTAACTATGGCTACACCTTC. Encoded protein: CASSSPGSNYGYTF.

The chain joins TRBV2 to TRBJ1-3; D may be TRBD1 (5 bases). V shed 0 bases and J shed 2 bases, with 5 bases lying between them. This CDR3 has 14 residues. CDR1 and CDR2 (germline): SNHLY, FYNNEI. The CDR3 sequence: CASSEAGAGNTIYF. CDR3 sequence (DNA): TGTGCCAGCAGTGAAGCAGGGGCTGGAAACACCATATATTTT.

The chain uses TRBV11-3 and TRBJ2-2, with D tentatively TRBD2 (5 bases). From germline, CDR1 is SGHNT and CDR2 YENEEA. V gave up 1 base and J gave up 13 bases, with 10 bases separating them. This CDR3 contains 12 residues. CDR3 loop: CASSLGGRGLFF. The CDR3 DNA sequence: TGTGCCAGCAGCTTAGGAGGGAGAGGGCTGTTTTTT.

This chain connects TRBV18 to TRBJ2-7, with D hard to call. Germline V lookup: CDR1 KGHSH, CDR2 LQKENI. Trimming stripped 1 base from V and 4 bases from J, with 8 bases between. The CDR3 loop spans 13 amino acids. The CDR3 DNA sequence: TGTGCCAGCTCACCACAAAAGAGATACGAGCAGTACTTC. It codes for CASSPQKRYEQYF.

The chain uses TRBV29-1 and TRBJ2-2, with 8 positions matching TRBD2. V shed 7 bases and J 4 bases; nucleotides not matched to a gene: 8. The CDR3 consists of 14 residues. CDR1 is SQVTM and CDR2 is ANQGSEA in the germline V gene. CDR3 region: CSAGAGVRTGELFF. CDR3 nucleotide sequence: TGCAGCGCAGGAGCGGGAGTCCGCACCGGGGAGCTGTTTTTT.

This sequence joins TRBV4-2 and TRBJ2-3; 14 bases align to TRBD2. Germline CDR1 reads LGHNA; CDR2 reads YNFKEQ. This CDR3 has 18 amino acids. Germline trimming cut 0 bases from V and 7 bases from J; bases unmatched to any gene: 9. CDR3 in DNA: TGTGCCAGCAGCCAAGATACGAGACTAGCGGGAGGGCCGCATACGCAGTATTTT. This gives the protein CASSQDTRLAGGPHTQYF.

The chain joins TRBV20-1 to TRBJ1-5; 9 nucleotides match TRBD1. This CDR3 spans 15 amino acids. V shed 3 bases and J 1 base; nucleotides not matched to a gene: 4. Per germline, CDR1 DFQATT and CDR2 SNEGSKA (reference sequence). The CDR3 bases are TGCAGTGCTAGTTGGGGACAGGGAAGCAATCAGCCCCAGCATTTT. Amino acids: CSASWGQGSNQPQHF.

The CDR3 spells CASSRYQGGELFF. Written as DNA, the CDR3 is TGTGCCAGCAGCCGCTACCAGGGAGGGGAGCTGTTTTTT. This chain joins TRBV3-1 (or the pseudogene TRBV3-2) and TRBJ2-2, with D perhaps TRBD1 (5 bases). Deletions cut 4 bases from V and 8 bases from J, with 11 bases between. The germline V gene has CDR1 LGHDT and CDR2 YNNKEL (reference sequence). The CDR3 has 13 amino acids.

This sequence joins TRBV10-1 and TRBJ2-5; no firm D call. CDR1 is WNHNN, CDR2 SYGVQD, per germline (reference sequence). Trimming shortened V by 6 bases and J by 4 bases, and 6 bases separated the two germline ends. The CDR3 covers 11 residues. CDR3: CASRTLETQYF. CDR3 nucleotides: TGCGCCAGCAGAACTCTAGAGACCCAGTACTTC.

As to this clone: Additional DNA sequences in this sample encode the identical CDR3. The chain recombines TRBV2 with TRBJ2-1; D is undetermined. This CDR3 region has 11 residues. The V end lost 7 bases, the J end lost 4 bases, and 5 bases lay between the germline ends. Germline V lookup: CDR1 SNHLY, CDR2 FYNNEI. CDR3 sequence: CASTGYNEQFF. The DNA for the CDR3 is TGTGCCAGCACGGGTTACAATGAGCAGTTCTTC.

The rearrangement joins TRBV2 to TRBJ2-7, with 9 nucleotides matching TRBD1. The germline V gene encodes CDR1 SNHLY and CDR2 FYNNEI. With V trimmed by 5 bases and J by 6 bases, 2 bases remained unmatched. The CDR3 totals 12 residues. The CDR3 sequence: CASSRTGVEQYF. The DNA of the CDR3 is TGTGCCAGCAGTCGGACAGGGGTCGAGCAGTACTTC.

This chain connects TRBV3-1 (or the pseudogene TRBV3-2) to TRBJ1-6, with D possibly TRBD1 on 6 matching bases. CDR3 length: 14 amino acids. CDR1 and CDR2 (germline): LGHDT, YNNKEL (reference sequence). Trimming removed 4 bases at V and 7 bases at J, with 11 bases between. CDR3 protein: CASSLGGRNSPLHF. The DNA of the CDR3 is TGTGCCAGCAGCCTAGGGGGTCGGAATTCACCCCTCCACTTT.

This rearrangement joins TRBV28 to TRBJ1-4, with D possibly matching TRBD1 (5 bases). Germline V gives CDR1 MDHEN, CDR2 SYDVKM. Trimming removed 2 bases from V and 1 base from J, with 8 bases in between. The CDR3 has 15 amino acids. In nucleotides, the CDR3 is TGTGCCAGCAGTTTACTAGGGGAAACTAATGAAAAACTGTTTTTT. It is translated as CASSLLGETNEKLFF. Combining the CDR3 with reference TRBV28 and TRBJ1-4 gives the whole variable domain DVKVTQSSRYLVKRTGEKVFLECVQDMDHENMFWYRQDPGLGLRLIYFSYDVKMKEKGDIPEGYSVSREKKERFSLILESASTNQTSMYLCASSLLGETNEKLFFGSGTQLSVL.

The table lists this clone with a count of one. CDR3 nucleotides: TGTGCCAGCAGCACGACTAGCGGAAGCTCCTACGAGCAGTACTTC. Translating it yields CASSTTSGSSYEQYF. The rearrangement uses TRBV7-9 and TRBJ2-7; TRBD2 aligns across 9 bases. Germline lookup yields CDR1 SEHNR and CDR2 FQNEAQ (reference sequence). The CDR3 sequence is 15 residues long. V shed 5 bases, J shed 0 bases, and the junction held 5 bases outside the gene matches.

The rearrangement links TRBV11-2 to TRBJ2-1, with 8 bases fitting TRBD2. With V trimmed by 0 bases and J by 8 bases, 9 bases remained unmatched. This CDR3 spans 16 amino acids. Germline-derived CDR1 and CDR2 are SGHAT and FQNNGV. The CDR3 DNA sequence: TGTGCCAGCAGCTTAGATCTCCCGGGAGGGTCAGATGAGCAGTTCTTC. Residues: CASSLDLPGGSDEQFF.

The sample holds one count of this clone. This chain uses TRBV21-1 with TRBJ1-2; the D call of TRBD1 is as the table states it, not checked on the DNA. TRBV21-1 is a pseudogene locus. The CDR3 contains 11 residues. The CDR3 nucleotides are TGTGCCAGCAGCAAAACCGAGGGACAGCTCTTC. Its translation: CASSKTEGQLF.

CDR3 coding DNA: TGTGCCAGTAGTCGTTTTTCTAGCGGGGGTAATGAGCAGTTCTTC. This sequence encodes CASSRFSSGGNEQFF. The gene calls are TRBV19 and TRBJ2-1; 10 bases are shared with TRBD2. Per the germline V gene, CDR1 is LNHDA and CDR2 is SQIVND (reference sequence). This CDR3 has 15 amino acids. The V segment lost 5 bases and the J segment 7 bases; nucleotides outside the gene matches: 8.